The 3 T cell receptor beta chains below all came from one sample that was sequenced in a study of control samples from healthy donors and cancer patients (dated by TCRdb to about 2020). The library was generated by the immunoSEQ multiplex PCR assay. TCRdb re-hosts the immuneACCESS table, in-frame sequences only. Its copies lack some clones; in the studies checked, an unresolved V gene accounts for under half of them, and the cause for the rest is not known. In all, the sample holds 170,000 or so clones, and more than 90% of those were seen once. The ten largest account for 2% to 2.5% of the sample. Sequencing input: blood. All receptors derive from a middle-aged woman in good health.

The chain couples TRBV7-9 to TRBJ1-3; the D is unclear. This CDR3 has 13 residues. The V end was cut by 1 base, the J end by 4 bases, with 5 bases between. Germline CDR1 and CDR2: SEHNR and FQNEAQ (reference sequence). CDR3 protein: CASSLDSGNTIYF. In DNA, the CDR3 is TGTGCCAGCAGCTTAGACAGCGGAAACACCATATATTTT.

This clone was detected once. V is TRBV5-1 and J is TRBJ2-5; D is unclear. Per germline, CDR1 SGHRS and CDR2 YFSETQ. The CDR3 has 12 amino acids. V lost 2 bases and J lost 9, with 11 bases in between. The CDR3 DNA is TGCGCCAGCAGCTTCGACCGGGCGGCCCAGTACTTC. Its protein product is CASSFDRAAQYF.

The chain links TRBV1 to TRBJ2-7; the table's TRBD2 call for D was not verified on the DNA. TRBV1 is given as a pseudogene. The CDR3 runs 17 residues. For the CDR3, the DNA is TGCACCAGCAGCCAAGAGGAACCGGACTGGCGGCGATACGAGCAGTACTTC. Protein: CTSSQEEPDWRRYEQYF.